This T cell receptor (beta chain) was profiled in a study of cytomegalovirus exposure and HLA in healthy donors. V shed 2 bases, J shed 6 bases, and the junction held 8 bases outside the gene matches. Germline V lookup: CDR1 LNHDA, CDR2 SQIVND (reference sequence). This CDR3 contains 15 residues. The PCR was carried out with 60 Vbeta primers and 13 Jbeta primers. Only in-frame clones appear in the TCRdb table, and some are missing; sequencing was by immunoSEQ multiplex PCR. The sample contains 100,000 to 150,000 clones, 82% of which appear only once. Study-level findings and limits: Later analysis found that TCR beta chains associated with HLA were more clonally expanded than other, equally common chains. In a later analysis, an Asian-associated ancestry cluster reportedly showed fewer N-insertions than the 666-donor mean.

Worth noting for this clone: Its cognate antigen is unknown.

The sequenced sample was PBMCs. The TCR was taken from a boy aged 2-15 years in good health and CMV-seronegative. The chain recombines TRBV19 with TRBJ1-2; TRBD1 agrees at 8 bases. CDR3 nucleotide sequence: TGTGCCAGTAGTATACCGGGACAGGTTTCCGATGGCTACACCTTC. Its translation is CASSIPGQVSDGYTF. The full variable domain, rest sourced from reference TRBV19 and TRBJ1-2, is DGGITQSPKYLFRKEGQNVTLSCEQNLNHDAMYWYRQDPGQGLRLIYYSQIVNDFQKGDIAEGYSVSREKKESFPLTVTSAQKNPTAFYLCASSIPGQVSDGYTFGSGTRLTVV.